One and the same sample provided the 5 T cell receptor beta chains below, sequenced in a study of cytomegalovirus exposure and HLA in healthy donors. It was with 60 Vbeta and 13 Jbeta primers that the PCR ran. TCRdb keeps only in-frame clones here, not all; method: immunoSEQ multiplex PCR. The sample has hundreds of thousands of clones; 82% are singletons. Material for sequencing was PBMCs. All receptors derive from a woman in her thirties or forties in good health and CMV-seronegative.

This sequence joins TRBV7-6 and TRBJ2-1; D may be TRBD2 (5 bases). Germline V CDR1 and CDR2: SGHVS, FNYEAQ. This CDR3 is 13 amino acids long. V shed 0 bases and J shed 9 bases, with 9 bases lying between them. DNA of the CDR3: TGTGCCAGCAGCTTAGCTGGACTCCCTGAGCAGTTCTTC. The encoded protein is CASSLAGLPEQFF.

This clone turned up a few times. The rearrangement joins TRBV6-5 to TRBJ2-7; a weak D match, TRBD1 (6 bases). In germline, CDR1 is MNHEY, CDR2 SVGAGI. Trimming took 6 bases from V and 2 from J, leaving 8 bases between them. This CDR3 has 12 residues. Here the CDR3 DNA reads TGTGCCAGCAGGGACAGCACCTACGAGCAGTACTTC. Amino acids: CASRDSTYEQYF.

The chain carries TRBV5-1 and TRBJ1-4; weak D call: TRBD1 (5 bases). This CDR3 spans 13 amino acids. V lost 0 bases and J lost 6, with 6 bases in between. Germline values: CDR1 SGHRS, CDR2 YFSETQ. This chain's CDR3 is CASSLVGDEKLFF. CDR3 DNA sequence: TGCGCCAGCAGCTTGGTAGGGGATGAAAAACTGTTTTTT. The full variable domain, with the rest looked up from reference TRBV5-1 and TRBJ1-4, is KAGVTQTPRYLIKTRGQQVTLSCSPISGHRSVSWYQQTPGQGLQFLFEYFSETQRNKGNFPGRFSGRQFSNSRSEMNVSTLELGDSALYLCASSLVGDEKLFFGSGTQLSVL.

The chain recombines TRBV9 with TRBJ1-1, with 9 bases identical to TRBD1. V trimming: 0 bases; J trimming: 6 bases; junction bases outside the gene matches: 9. The CDR3 loop spans 16 amino acids. In germline, CDR1 is SGDLS, CDR2 YYNGEE. The chain's CDR3 is CASSVGAGTGFSEAFF. CDR3 nucleotide sequence: TGTGCCAGCAGCGTAGGTGCCGGGACAGGGTTTTCTGAAGCTTTCTTT.

The chain joins TRBV6-6 to TRBJ2-1; 8 bases line up with TRBD2. CDR3 length: 14 residues. The germline V gene has CDR1 MNHNY and CDR2 SVGAGI (reference sequence). The V gene end was trimmed by 7 bases and the J gene end by 8 bases; junction bases not matched to a gene: 10. The CDR3 DNA sequence: TGTGCCAGCACTTCAGCGGGGGTTTGGGATGAGCAGTTCTTC. Encoded protein: CASTSAGVWDEQFF.